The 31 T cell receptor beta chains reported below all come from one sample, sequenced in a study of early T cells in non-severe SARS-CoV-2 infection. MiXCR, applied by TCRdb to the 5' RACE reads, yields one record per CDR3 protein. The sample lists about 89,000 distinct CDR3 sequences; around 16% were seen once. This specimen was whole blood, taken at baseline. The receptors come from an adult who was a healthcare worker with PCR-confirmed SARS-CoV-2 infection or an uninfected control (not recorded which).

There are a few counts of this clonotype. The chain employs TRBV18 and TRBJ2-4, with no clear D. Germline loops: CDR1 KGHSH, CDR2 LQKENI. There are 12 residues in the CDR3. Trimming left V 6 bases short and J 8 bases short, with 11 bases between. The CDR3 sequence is CASSGDEYIQYF. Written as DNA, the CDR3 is TGTGCCAGCTCCGGAGACGAATACATTCAGTACTTC.

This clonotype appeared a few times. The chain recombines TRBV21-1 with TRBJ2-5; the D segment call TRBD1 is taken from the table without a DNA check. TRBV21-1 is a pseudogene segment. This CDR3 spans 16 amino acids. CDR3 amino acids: CASSKDPQGPQETQYF. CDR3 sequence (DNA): TGTGCCAGCAGCAAAGACCCACAGGGGCCCCAAGAGACCCAGTACTTC.

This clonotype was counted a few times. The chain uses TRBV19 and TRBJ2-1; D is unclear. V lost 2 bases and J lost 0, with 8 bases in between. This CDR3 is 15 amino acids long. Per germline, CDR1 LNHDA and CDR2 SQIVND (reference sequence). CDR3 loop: CASSIPQSSYNEQFF. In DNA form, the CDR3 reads TGTGCCAGTAGTATACCGCAGAGCTCCTACAATGAGCAGTTCTTC.

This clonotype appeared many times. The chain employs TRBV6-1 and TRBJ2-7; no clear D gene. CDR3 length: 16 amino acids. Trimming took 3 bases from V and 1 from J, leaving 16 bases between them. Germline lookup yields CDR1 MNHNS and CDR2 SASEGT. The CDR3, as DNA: TGTGCCAGCAGTGAGGCCCCGGGCCTAATTTCCTACGAGCAGTACTTC. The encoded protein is CASSEAPGLISYEQYF.

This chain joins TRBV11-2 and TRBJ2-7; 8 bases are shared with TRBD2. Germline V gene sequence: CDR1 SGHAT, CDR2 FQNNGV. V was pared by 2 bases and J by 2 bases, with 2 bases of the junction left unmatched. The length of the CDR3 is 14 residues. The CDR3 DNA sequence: TGTGCCAGCAGCTTACGGGAGGGCCCCTACGAGCAGTACTTC. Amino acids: CASSLREGPYEQYF.

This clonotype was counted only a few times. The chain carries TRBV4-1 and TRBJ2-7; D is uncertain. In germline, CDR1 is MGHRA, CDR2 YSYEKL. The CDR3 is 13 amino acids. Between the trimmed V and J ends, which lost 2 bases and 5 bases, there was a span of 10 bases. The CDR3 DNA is TGCGCCAGCAGCCAAAAATCCGTTAACGAGCAGTACTTC. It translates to CASSQKSVNEQYF.

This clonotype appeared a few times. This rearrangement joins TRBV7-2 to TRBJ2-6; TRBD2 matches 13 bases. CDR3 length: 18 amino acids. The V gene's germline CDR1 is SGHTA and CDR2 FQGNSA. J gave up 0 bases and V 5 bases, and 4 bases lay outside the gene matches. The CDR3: CASSPGLAGDSGANVLTF. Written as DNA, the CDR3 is TGTGCCAGCAGCCCCGGACTAGCGGGAGACTCTGGGGCCAACGTCCTGACTTTC.

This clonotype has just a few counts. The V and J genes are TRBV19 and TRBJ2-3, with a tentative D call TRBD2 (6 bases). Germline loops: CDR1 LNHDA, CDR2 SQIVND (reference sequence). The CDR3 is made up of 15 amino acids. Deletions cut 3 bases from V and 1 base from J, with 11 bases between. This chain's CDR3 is CASSITASGTDTQYF. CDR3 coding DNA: TGTGCCAGTAGTATCACGGCTAGCGGCACAGATACGCAGTATTTT. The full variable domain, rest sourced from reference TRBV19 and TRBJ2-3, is DGGITQSPKYLFRKEGQNVTLSCEQNLNHDAMYWYRQDPGQGLRLIYYSQIVNDFQKGDIAEGYSVSREKKESFPLTVTSAQKNPTAFYLCASSITASGTDTQYFGPGTRLTVL.

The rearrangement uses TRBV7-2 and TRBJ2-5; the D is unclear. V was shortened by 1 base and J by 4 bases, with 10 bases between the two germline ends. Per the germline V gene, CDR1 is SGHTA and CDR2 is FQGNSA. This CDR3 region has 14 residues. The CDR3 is CASSLESRGETQYF. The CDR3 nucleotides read TGTGCCAGCAGCTTAGAGAGCAGAGGAGAGACCCAGTACTTC. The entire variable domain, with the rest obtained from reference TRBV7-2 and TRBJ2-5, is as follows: GAGVSQSPSNKVTEKGKDVELRCDPISGHTALYWYRQSLGQGLEFLIYFQGNSAPDKSGLPSDRFSAERTGGSVSTLTIQRTQQEDSAVYLCASSLESRGETQYFGPGTRLLVL.

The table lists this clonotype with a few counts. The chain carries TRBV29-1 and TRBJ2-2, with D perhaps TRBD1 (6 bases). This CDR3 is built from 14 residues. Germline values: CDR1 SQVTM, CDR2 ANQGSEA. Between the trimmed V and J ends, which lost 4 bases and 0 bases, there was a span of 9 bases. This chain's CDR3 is CSVAGDPNTGELFF. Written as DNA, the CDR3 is TGCAGCGTTGCAGGGGACCCGAACACCGGGGAGCTGTTTTTT.

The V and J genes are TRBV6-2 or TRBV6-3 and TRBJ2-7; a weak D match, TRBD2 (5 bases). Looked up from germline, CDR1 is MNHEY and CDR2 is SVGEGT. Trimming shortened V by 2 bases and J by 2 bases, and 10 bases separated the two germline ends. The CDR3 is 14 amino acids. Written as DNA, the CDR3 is TGTGCCAGCAGTTACCGGGGTTCAACCTACGAGCAGTACTTC. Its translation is CASSYRGSTYEQYF.

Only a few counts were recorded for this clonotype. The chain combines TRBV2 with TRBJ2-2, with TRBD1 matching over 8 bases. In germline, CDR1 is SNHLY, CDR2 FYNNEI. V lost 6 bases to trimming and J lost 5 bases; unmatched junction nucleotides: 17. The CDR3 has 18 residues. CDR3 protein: CASSRTGRGKASTGELFF. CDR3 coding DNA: TGTGCCAGCAGCCGGACAGGGCGAGGAAAGGCCTCGACCGGGGAGCTGTTTTTT.

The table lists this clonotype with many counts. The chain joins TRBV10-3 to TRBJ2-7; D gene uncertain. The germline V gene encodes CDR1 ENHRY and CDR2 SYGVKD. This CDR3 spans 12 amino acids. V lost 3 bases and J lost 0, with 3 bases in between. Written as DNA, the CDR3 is TGTGCCATCAGTGATAACTCCTACGAGCAGTACTTC. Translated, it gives CAISDNSYEQYF.

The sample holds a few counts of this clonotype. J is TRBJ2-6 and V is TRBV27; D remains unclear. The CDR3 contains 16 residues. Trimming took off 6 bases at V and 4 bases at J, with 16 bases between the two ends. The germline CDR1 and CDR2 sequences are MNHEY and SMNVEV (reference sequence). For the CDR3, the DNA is TGTGCCAGCAGCTCAAGAGCACTGGCGGGGGCCAACGTCCTGACTTTC. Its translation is CASSSRALAGANVLTF.

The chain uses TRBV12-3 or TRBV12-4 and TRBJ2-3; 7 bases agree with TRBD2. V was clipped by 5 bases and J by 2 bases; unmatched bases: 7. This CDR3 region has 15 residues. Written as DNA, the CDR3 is TGTGCCAGCAGTATGGCCGGGAGGTTCACAGATACGCAGTATTTT. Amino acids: CASSMAGRFTDTQYF.

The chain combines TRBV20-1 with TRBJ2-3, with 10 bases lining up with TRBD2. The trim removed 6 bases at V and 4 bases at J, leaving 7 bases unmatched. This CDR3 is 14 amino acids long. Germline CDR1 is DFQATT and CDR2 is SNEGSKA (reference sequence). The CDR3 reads CSAEVGTSADTQYF. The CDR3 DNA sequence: TGCAGTGCGGAAGTAGGGACTAGCGCAGATACGCAGTATTTT.

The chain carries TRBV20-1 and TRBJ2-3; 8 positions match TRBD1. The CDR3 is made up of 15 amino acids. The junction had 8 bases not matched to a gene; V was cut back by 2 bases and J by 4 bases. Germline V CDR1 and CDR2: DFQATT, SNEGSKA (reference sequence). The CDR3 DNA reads TGCAGTGCTAGACCGCACAGGGGGTCGGCAGATACGCAGTATTTT. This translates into CSARPHRGSADTQYF.

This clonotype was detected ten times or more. Here the CDR3 DNA reads TGTGCCACCAGTGATGCGACGGGACAGGGGGGGATAGGGGAGCTGTTTTTT. This translates into CATSDATGQGGIGELFF. The V gene is TRBV24-1, the J gene TRBJ2-2, with 11 bases aligning to TRBD1. Germline CDR1 and CDR2: KGHDR and SFDVKD. The trim removed 3 bases at V and 8 bases at J, leaving 10 bases unmatched. This CDR3 has 17 amino acids.

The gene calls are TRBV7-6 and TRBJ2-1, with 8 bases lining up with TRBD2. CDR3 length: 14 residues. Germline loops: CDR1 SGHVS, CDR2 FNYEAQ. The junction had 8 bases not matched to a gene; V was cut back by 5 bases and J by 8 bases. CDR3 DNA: TGTGCCAGCAGCGTTAGCGGGAATGGGTATGAGCAGTTCTTC. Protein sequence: CASSVSGNGYEQFF.

Here the CDR3 DNA reads TGTGCCAGTATCCCTAGCGGGAATACCGGGGAGCTGTTTTTT. This translates into CASIPSGNTGELFF. V usage is TRBV19 and J usage is TRBJ2-2, with TRBD2 matching over 9 bases. V lost 7 bases and J lost 5; bases outside the gene matches: 5. In germline, CDR1 is LNHDA, CDR2 SQIVND (reference sequence). This CDR3 region has 14 residues.

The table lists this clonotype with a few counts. The CDR3 loop is CASSYRAGYEQYF. Here the CDR3 DNA reads TGTGCCAGCAGTTACAGGGCCGGGTACGAGCAGTACTTC. The J gene is TRBJ2-7, the V gene TRBV6-5; no clear D gene. CDR3 length: 13 residues. With 2 bases removed from V and 4 bases from J, the gap between germline ends came to 9 bases. Germline values: CDR1 MNHEY, CDR2 SVGAGI.

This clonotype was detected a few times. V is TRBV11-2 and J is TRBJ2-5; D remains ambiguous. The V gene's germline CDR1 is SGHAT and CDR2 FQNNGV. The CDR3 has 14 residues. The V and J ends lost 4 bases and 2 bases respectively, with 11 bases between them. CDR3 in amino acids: CASSSAGSQETQYF. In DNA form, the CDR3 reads TGTGCCAGCAGCTCAGCAGGAAGTCAAGAGACCCAGTACTTC.

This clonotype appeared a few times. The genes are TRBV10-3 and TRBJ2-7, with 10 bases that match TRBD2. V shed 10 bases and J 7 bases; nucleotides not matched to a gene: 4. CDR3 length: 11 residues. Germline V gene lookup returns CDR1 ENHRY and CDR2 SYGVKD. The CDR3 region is CATSGRGEQYF. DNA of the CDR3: TGTGCCACGAGCGGGAGGGGGGAGCAGTACTTC.

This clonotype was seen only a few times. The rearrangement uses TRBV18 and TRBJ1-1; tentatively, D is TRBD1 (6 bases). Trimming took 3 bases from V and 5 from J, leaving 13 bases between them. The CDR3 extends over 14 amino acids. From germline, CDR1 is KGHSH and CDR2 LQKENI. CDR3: CASSPEFRGTEAFF. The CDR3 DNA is TGTGCCAGCTCACCTGAATTTAGGGGGACTGAAGCTTTCTTT.

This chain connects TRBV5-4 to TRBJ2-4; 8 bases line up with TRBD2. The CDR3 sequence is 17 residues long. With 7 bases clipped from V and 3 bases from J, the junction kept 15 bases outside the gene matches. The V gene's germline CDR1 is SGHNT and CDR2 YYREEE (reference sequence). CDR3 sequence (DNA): TGTGCCAGCTCCTTCCACAGCGGGAGAATGTTCAAAAACATTCAGTACTTC. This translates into CASSFHSGRMFKNIQYF.

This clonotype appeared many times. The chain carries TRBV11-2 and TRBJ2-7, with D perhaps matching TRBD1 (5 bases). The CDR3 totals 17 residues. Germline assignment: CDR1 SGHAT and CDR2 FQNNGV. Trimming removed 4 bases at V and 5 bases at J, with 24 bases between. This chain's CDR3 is CASSYRPLGQGYNEQYF. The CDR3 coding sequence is TGTGCCAGCAGCTACCGCCCCCTCGGGCAGGGTTATAACGAGCAGTACTTC.

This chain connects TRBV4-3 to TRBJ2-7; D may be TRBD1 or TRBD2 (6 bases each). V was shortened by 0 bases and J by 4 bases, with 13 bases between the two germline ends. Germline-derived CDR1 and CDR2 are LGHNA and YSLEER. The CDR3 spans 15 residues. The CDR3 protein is CASSQDGGLGYEQYF. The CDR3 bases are TGCGCCAGCAGCCAAGATGGGGGGCTGGGTTACGAGCAGTACTTC.

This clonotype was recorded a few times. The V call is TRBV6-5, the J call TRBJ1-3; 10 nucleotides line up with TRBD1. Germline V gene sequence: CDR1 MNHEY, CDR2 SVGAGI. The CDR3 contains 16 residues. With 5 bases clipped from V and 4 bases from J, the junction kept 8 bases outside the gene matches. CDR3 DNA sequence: TGTGCCAGCAGTACCCCGGGACAGGGGACAGGAAACACCATATATTTT. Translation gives CASSTPGQGTGNTIYF.

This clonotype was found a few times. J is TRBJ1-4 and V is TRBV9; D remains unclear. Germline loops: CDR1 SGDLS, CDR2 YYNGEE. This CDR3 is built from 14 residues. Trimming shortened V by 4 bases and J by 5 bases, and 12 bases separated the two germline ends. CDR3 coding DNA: TGTGCCAGCAGCCAGGAGCCGGGAAATGAAAAACTGTTTTTT. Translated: CASSQEPGNEKLFF.

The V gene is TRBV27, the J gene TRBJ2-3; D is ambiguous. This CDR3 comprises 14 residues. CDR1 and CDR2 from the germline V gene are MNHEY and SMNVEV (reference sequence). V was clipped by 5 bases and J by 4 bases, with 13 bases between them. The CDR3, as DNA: TGTGCCAGCAGTGGTCTCCGGGTCGCAGATACGCAGTATTTT. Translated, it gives CASSGLRVADTQYF.

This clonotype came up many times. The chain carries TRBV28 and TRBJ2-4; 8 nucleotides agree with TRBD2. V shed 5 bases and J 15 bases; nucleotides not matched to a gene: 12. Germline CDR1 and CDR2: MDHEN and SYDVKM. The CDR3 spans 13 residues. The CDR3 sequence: CASSLLLAGRMYF. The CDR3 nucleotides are TGTGCCAGCAGTCTACTGCTAGCGGGCCGTATGTACTTC. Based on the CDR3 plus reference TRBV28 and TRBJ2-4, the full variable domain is DVKVTQSSRYLVKRTGEKVFLECVQDMDHENMFWYRQDPGLGLRLIYFSYDVKMKEKGDIPEGYSVSREKKERFSLILESASTNQTSMYLCASSLLLAGRMYFGAGTRLSVL.